This T cell receptor beta chain comes out of a study of post-analysis software for immune sequencing data. Study-wide points: Five TRBV segments were more frequent in patients than controls; TRBV5-6, TRBV5-1 and TRBV20-1 belonged to this group. Co-batched samples clustered tightly together by F measure. Normalized Chao1 diversity in multiple sclerosis patients fell significantly below that of controls.

The CDR3 contains 14 residues. As for this clonotype: What it binds is unknown.

Built from TCR beta cDNA, the libraries had unique molecular identifiers in them. It was from approximately 0.91 to 9.4 million T cells that approximately 500,000 cDNA molecules came. TCRdb analysed the PCR reads with MiXCR anew, one entry per CDR3 protein. The table shows 650,000 to 900,000 distinct CDR3 sequences, with 35% to 55% occurring only once. The rearrangement links TRBV12-3 or TRBV12-4 to TRBJ2-5; 9 bases are shared with TRBD1. With the DNA end fitting TRBJ2-7 better, the J assignment may be wrong. Input material: blood. The receptor was derived from a girl between 5 and 17 years old with multiple sclerosis. In DNA form, the CDR3 reads TGTGCCAGCAACACAGGGGGCCTCGCCTACGAGCAGTACTTC. This sequence encodes CASNTGGLAYEQYF.